Included here is one T cell receptor (beta chain) sequence, with context. Its cognate antigen has yet to be identified. V is trimmed back by 8 bases and J by 3 bases, and the junction contains 5 bases that no gene match accounts for. Via the germline V gene (reference sequence), CDR1 is MNHEY and CDR2 SMNVEV. The CDR3, from cysteine to phenylalanine, totals 13 residues. The only DNA kept is the CDR3, 39 bases in frame from the first base. This sample stems from a study of cytomegalovirus exposure and HLA in healthy donors (dated by TCRdb to 2016 to 2017). In terms of the full investigation: In an earlier analysis of approximately 500 of the donors, around 290 Gb of sequence data and 95 million to 130 million unique TCR beta sequences from roughly 180 million T cells were reported. The study was designed to test whether signatures of past pathogen exposure could be identified by cataloging public T cell receptors. The genetic ancestry cluster associated with self-reported Caucasian donors included 70% to 85% of the roughly 360 genotyped donors. About 320 gigabases of sequencing data and approximately 85 million unique TCR sequences were included in an early release covering about 620 HLA-typed donors. The later analysis used no new phenotypic data to find candidate immune exposures, relying instead on TCR beta sequences and their occurrence across donors. Among 350 to 400 genotyped donors of the cohort, an average of about 240,000 unique TCR beta nucleotide sequences were sequenced per donor, roughly 18% of them non-productive. The number of donors typed differed by locus, with roughly 629-640 for A, B, C, DRB1 and DQB1, around 500 for DQA1, under 610 for DPA1, and approximately 470 for DPB1. A separate validation cohort of 100 to 150 different subjects was used in addition to the 666-subject first cohort. Because of strong linkage in the cohort, 4 to 6 DR-DQ haplotypes were treated as single units for association and clustering. The T cell repertoires of some 700 subjects were profiled by immunosequencing and related to cytomegalovirus serostatus. Alongside the repertoire data, information on donor age, sex, ethnicity and CMV serostatus was compiled. HLA typing included class I and class II loci at four-digit resolution. To predict cytomegalovirus infection status, the study brought together high-throughput TCR immunosequencing, statistical association of individual TCRs with disease status, and machine learning. In an earlier analysis of several hundred of the donors, high-throughput TCR beta sequencing was used to judge whether each TCR beta V gene segment behaved as functional or pseudogenic. A later genetic analysis used genome-wide SNP genotypes for about 60% of the roughly 670 donors, treating that subset as a discovery cohort. A later analysis re-examined previously published TCR beta repertoires from roughly 650 donors and added high-resolution HLA genotyping to investigate patterns of TCR occurrence. All discovery cohort repertoires had been generated using a single sequencing platform.

General study outcomes and caveats: In an earlier analysis of some 500 of the donors, most TCR beta V segments were observed in productive rearrangements about 90% or about 30% of the time, broadly matching IMGT annotations. Because counts were too low, about 18 rarely observed V segments, including chromosome 9 orphons, were left out of the earlier analysis of some 640 of the donors. According to a later genetic analysis, donors in an Asian-associated ancestry cluster had fewer N-insertions in productive TCRs than the roughly 700-donor mean. In a later genetic analysis, a missense DCLRE1C variant was associated with V-gene and J-gene trimming of TCR beta chains, and the association was replicated in an independent cohort. In a later analysis, 16,951 TCR beta sequences were associated with specific HLA alleles at a false discovery rate of 0.05. The 87-base-pair reads could not distinguish some IMGT-functional V segments, including TRBV6-2 and TRBV6-3, so those segments were excluded. Roughly uniform sequencing depth across donors was assumed in presence/absence analyses, although this assumption may not hold. In both the original and validation cohorts, the classifier was reported to diagnose cytomegalovirus status with high specificity and sensitivity. Correlated functional status among segregating V segments might be attributable to linkage disequilibrium, but an unknown experimental factor could not be ruled out. In a later analysis, several top co-occurrence clusters were reported to appear linked to parvovirus B19, influenza, CMV and Epstein-Barr virus. This cohort had only TCR beta chains sequenced, and the lack of alpha or paired-chain data limited which features could be detected. It was suggested by the authors that the approach could potentially be generalized to other disease states and immunological phenotypes. When HLA alleles, especially DR and DQ, strongly co-occurred, TCR associations were difficult to assign to individual alleles. The sequencing pipeline was judged likely to have produced a cluster of highly shared sequence variants as a technical artifact. A further reported finding was that TCR beta sequences accurately predicted the HLA-A and HLA-B alleles for most subjects in the first cohort. Most TCR sequences were observed very rarely across donors, whereas some public TCRs were present in many individuals. In a later analysis, HLA-associated TCR beta chains showed more clonal expansion and lower generation probabilities than non-associated chains that were equally common. A later analysis found that most CMV-associated TCR beta chains appeared HLA-restricted, with HLA associations seemingly driven largely by CMV exposure. Because some donors lacked HLA typing at each locus, the association tests relied only on the typed subset. In a later analysis, TCR association rates were found to vary across HLA loci, with the most associated TCRs seen for DRB1 alleles and the fewest for HLA-C alleles. Three of the identified cytomegalovirus-associated TCR beta chains were confirmed in vitro to be specific for cytomegalovirus antigens. In the study, approximately 160 TCR beta chains were listed as associated with cytomegalovirus. CMV serostatus was the only immune exposure information available for the cohort.

The cohort consisted of 670 or so healthy bone marrow donors. At the time of sampling, all cohort members were nominally healthy, though unrecorded immune exposures were likely present. The donor was CMV seropositive and was included in the group of 250 to 350 seropositive cohort members. Every donor gave a peripheral blood sample, and the peripheral blood mononuclear cells from that sample were used for TCR beta sequencing. Genomic DNA was extracted from the blood cell samples with the Qiagen DNeasy Blood Extraction Kit. Libraries were prepared through the immunoSEQ multiplex PCR assay. The multiplex PCR relied on a mix of 60 forward primers for TCR Vbeta segments and 13 reverse primers for TCR Jbeta segments. Amplification of the CDR3 region of rearranged TCR beta genes was performed with a multiplex PCR assay on genomic DNA. On the Illumina HiSeq System, the amplified TCR beta libraries were sequenced as 87-base-pair reads. On the study's bioinformatics: In a later analysis, some 80 million unique TCR beta chains were counted across the 650 to 750 repertoires, and around 10 million of these chains were shared by at least two donors. A nearest-neighbor algorithm error-corrected the raw reads and collapsed the reads into unique sequences, merging closely related sequences to remove PCR and sequencing errors. V, D and J gene segments were assigned by aligning CDR3 sequences to IMGT reference sequences. For a sequence to be retained, a match of at least six nucleotides to both a V gene segment and a J gene segment was required. A rearrangement counted as productive if the CDR3 had no stop codons and remained in frame with V and J, and every other rearrangement counted as non-productive. CDR3 was defined by IMGT convention, running from the second conserved V-encoded cysteine to the conserved J-encoded phenylalanine. The earlier analysis of some 550 of the donors excluded any sequence lacking an unambiguous match to a single V gene segment. In an earlier analysis of approximately 590 of the donors, V segments were called functional above 56.7% productive rearrangements and were called segregating when the between-donor standard deviation exceeded 5%. A statistical classification framework was built for diagnosing cytomegalovirus status from the catalog of TCR beta chain sequences. In a later analysis, V and J genes were assigned by comparing TCR nucleotide sequences against IMGT/GENE-DB human TR gene sequences. Using the TCRdist pipeline, a later analysis assigned CDR3 sequences along with most-parsimonious VDJ recombination scenarios. A later analysis defined each TCR beta chain by its CDR3 amino acid sequence plus V-gene family, and excluded reads lacking a unique V-gene family. To address suspected cross-contamination and a sequencing artifact, a later analysis removed several hundred highly shared, low-generation-probability nucleotide sequences. In a later analysis, a clonal expansion index was calculated for each public chain from normalized within-repertoire ranks of inferred template counts. In a later analysis, generation probabilities were computed with a VDJ recombination model fitted to out-of-frame rearrangements, and the resulting probabilities were checked against IGoR. Hypergeometric tests were used in a later analysis to score TCR-TCR, TCR-HLA and TCR-CMV co-occurrence, with a repertoire-size bias correction applied to the TCR pairs. In a later analysis, false discovery rates were estimated by permuting HLA or CMV assignments 20 times. A later analysis grouped co-occurring TCRs with DBSCAN, adding TCRdist sequence similarity when clustering within HLA-allele-positive subsets. Repertoires with fewer than 30,000 or more than 120,000 public chains, plus five repertoires with anomalous nucleotide sharing, were excluded from co-occurrence clustering. Entries here come from immuneACCESS through TCRdb and include only in-frame sequences with V and J called. Some clones fail to appear in such tables; in the studies checked, an unresolved V gene covers under half of the shortfall, and the cause of the remainder is unknown. V and J calls and clone size follow that table, whereas D and trimming were derived from the DNA. The sample's records list tens of thousands of clones. Approximately 15% of the sample comes from the top ten.

This chain is built from TRBV27 and TRBJ1-2; TRBD1 matches 8 bases in the middle. The sample consisted of PBMCs. The origin of this receptor is a man aged 45 to 65 in good health and CMV-seropositive. The nucleotide sequence reads TGTGCCAGCTTGCCGACAGGGGACTATGGCTACACCTTC. This encodes CASLPTGDYGYTF.